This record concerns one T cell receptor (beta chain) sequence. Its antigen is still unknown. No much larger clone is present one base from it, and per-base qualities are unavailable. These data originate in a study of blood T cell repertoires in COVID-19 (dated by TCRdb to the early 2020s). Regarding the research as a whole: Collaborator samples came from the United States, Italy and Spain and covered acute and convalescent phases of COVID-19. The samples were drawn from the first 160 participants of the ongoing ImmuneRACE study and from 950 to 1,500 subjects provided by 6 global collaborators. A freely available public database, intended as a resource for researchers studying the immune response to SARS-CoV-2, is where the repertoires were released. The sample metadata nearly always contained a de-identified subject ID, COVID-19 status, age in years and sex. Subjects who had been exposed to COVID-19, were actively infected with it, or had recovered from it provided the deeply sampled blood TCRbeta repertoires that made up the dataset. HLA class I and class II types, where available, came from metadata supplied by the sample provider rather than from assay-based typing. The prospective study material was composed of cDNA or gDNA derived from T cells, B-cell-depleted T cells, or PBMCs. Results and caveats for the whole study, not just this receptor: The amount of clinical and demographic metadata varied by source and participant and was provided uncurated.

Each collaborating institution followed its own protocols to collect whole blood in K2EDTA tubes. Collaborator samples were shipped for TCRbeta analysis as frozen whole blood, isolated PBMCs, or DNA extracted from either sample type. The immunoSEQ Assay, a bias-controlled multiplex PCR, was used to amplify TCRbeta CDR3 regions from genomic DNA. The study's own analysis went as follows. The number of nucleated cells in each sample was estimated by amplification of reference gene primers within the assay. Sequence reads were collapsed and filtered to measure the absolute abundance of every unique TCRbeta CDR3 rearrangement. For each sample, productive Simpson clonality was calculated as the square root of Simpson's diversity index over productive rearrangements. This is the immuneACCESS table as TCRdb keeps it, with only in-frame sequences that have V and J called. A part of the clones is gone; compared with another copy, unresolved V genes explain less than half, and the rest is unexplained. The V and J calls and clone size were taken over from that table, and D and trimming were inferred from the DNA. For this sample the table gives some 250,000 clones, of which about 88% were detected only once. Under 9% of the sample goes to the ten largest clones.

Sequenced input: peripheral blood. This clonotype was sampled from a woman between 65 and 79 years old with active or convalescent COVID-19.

Here the CDR3 is given as CASIEGVGYEQYF. The sequence in DNA is TGTGCCAGCATCGAAGGGGTGGGATACGAGCAGTACTTC. Recombination connected TRBV7-2 to TRBJ2-7; tentative D gene TRBD1, with 5 bases matching. The germline V gene sets CDR1 to SGHTA and CDR2 to FQGNSA. Spanning cysteine to phenylalanine, the CDR3 consists of 13 amino acids. Only the CDR3 DNA is retained, 39 bases long and in frame from the first base. Between the V and J ends, shortened by 7 bases and 4 bases respectively, the junction contains 14 bases.